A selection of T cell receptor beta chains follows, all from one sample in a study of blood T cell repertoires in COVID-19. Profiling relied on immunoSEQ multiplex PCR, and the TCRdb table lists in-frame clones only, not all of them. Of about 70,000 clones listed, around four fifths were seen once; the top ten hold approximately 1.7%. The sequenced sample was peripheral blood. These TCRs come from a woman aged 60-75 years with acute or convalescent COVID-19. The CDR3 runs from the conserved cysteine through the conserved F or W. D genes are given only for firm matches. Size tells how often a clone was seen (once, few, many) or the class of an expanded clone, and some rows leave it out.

CASSYSEGATDTQYF TGTGCCAGCAGTTACTCGGAGGGAGCCACAGATACGCAGTATTTT TRBJ2-3 . . TRBV6-5
CASSLGSGGADEQFF TGTGCCAGCAGTTTGGGAAGCGGGGGGGCCGATGAGCAGTTCTTC TRBJ2-1 TRBD2 . TRBV28
CATGLAGHDYNEQFF TGTGCCACCGGACTAGCGGGGCATGATTACAATGAGCAGTTCTTC TRBJ2-1 TRBD2 . TRBV24-1
CAISPRGAREGTEAFF TGTGCCATCAGCCCGAGGGGGGCGAGGGAGGGTACTGAAGCTTTCTTT TRBJ1-1 . . TRBV10-3
CASVVGGGNQPQHF TGTGCCAGTGTAGTAGGGGGGGGCAATCAGCCCCAGCATTTT TRBJ1-5 . . TRBV19
CASSATLLIRSGNTIYF TGTGCCAGCAGTGCAACTCTCCTGATCCGCTCTGGAAACACCATATATTTT TRBJ1-3 . . TRBV2
CASSWRLAGEQYF TGTGCCAGCAGCTGGAGACTAGCGGGTGAGCAGTATTTT TRBJ2-3 TRBD2 . TRBV7-2
CASSGPFSRGFYGYTF TGTGCCAGCAGTGGCCCTTTTTCAAGGGGATTCTATGGCTACACCTTC TRBJ1-2 . . TRBV6-1
CASSSAGTSNSYNSPLHF TGCGCCAGCAGCTCAGCCGGGACATCGAACTCCTATAATTCACCCCTCCACTTT TRBJ1-6 . . TRBV5-1
CASSLQGGSSEAFF TGTGCCAGCAGCCTACAGGGAGGGAGTTCTGAAGCTTTCTTT TRBJ1-1 . . TRBV5-8
CSVDTEPNEQYF TGCAGCGTTGATACAGAGCCTAATGAGCAGTACTTC TRBJ2-7 . . TRBV29-1
CASSQEGLLNSPLHF TGTGCCAGCAGCCAAGAGGGGCTTCTTAATTCACCCCTCCACTTT TRBJ1-6 . . TRBV3-1/TRBV3-2
CAISESSYNEQFF TGTGCCATCAGTGAGTCGAGTTACAATGAGCAGTTCTTC TRBJ2-1 . . TRBV10-3
CASSLGNNQPQHF TGTGCCAGCAGCCTAGGCAACAATCAGCCCCAGCATTTT TRBJ1-5 . once TRBV12-1
CASSIATVGDTEAFF TGTGCCAGTAGTATAGCCACCGTCGGGGACACTGAAGCTTTCTTT TRBJ1-1 . . TRBV19
CASRLQGAQQPQHF TGTGCCAGCAGACTCCAGGGGGCTCAACAGCCCCAGCATTTT TRBJ1-5 TRBD1 . TRBV6-5
CASSFPEGNQPQHF TGTGCCAGCAGTTTTCCCGAGGGCAATCAGCCCCAGCATTTT TRBJ1-5 . few TRBV6-6
CASSYGDAGTEAFF TGTGCCAGCAGTTATGGCGACGCGGGCACTGAAGCTTTCTTT TRBJ1-1 . few TRBV6-5
CASSSRDRGNYGYTF TGTGCCAGCAGCTCTCGGGACAGGGGAAACTATGGCTACACCTTC TRBJ1-2 TRBD1 . TRBV7-8
CASSLARGLGSYEQYF TGCGCCAGCAGCTTGGCTCGCGGCTTGGGCTCCTACGAGCAGTACTTC TRBJ2-7 . . TRBV5-1
CAWSRQQANYGYTF TGTGCCTGGAGTCGGCAGCAAGCGAACTATGGCTACACCTTC TRBJ1-2 . . TRBV30
CASTPKGGNQPQHF TGTGCCAGCACCCCAAAAGGGGGCAATCAGCCCCAGCATTTT TRBJ1-5 . . TRBV5-8
CASSLEGPGGYEQYF TGTGCCAGCAGCTTAGAGGGTCCCGGCGGGTACGAGCAGTACTTC TRBJ2-7 . . TRBV11-2
CATRQGSNSPLHF TGTGCCACCAGACAGGGGAGCAATTCACCCCTCCACTTT TRBJ1-6 TRBD1 . TRBV24-1
CASSQDWQGAFGNTIYF TGCGCCAGCAGCCAAGATTGGCAGGGGGCGTTCGGAAACACCATATATTTT TRBJ1-3 TRBD1 . TRBV4-1
CASSPTGNFETEAFF TGCGCCAGCAGCCCAACAGGGAATTTCGAAACTGAAGCTTTCTTT TRBJ1-1 . . TRBV5-1
CSVEGQGVVGYTF TGCAGCGTTGAAGGTCAGGGGGTAGTTGGCTACACCTTC TRBJ1-2 TRBD1 . TRBV29-1
CASSLTRDRAQGTQYF TGTGCCAGCAGCTTAACACGAGACAGGGCTCAGGGTACGCAGTATTTT TRBJ2-3 TRBD1 . TRBV7-3
CASSLEQGVNQPQHF TGTGCCAGCTCACTTGAACAGGGGGTGAACCAGCCCCAGCATTTT TRBJ1-5 TRBD1 . TRBV18
CASSESLAGVGEQYF TGTGCCAGCAGTGAATCCCTAGCGGGAGTTGGCGAGCAGTACTTC TRBJ2-7 TRBD2 once TRBV25-1
CASNQGLAGIGDEQFF TGTGCCAGCAACCAGGGACTAGCGGGGATAGGCGATGAGCAGTTCTTC TRBJ2-1 TRBD2 . TRBV2
CASSLGQGVYEQYF TGTGCCAGCAGTTTAGGACAGGGGGTCTACGAGCAGTACTTC TRBJ2-7 TRBD1 . TRBV28
CASSSRGVPMNTEAFF TGCGCCAGCAGCTCCCGGGGTGTGCCCATGAACACTGAAGCTTTCTTT TRBJ1-1 . once TRBV5-1
CASSIQFNSPLHF TGTGCCAGTAGTATCCAGTTCAATTCACCCCTCCACTTT TRBJ1-6 . . TRBV19
CASSIQHRGQGNTEAFF TGTGCCAGTAGTATACAGCATCGGGGACAGGGGAACACTGAAGCTTTCTTT TRBJ1-1 TRBD1 . TRBV19